This TCR beta chain was observed in a study of blood T cell repertoires in COVID-19 (TCRdb year 2020). For the study in its entirety: Samples covering the acute and convalescent phases of COVID-19 were provided by collaborators in the United States, Italy and Spain. The dataset comprised deeply sampled blood TCRbeta repertoires from subjects exposed to, actively infected with, or recovered from COVID-19. Samples came from the ongoing ImmuneRACE study (first 160 participants) plus 1,254 subjects from 6 global collaborators. Where available, HLA class I and class II types were obtained from metadata supplied by the sample provider rather than from assay-based typing. A de-identified subject ID, COVID-19 status, age in years and sex were almost always included in the sample metadata. The material from the prospective study consisted of cDNA or gDNA derived from T cells, B-cell-depleted T cells, or PBMCs. The repertoires were made available in a free public database intended to serve as a resource for research on the immune response to SARS-CoV-2. Overall study results and their limits: The amount of clinical and demographic metadata varied by source and participant and was provided uncurated.

The immunoSEQ Assay, a bias-controlled multiplex PCR, was used to amplify TCRbeta CDR3 regions from genomic DNA. Per the authors' processing: Nucleated cell counts per sample were estimated from amplification of reference gene primers within the assay. To quantify the absolute abundance of each unique TCRbeta CDR3 rearrangement, sequence reads were collapsed and filtered. For each sample, productive Simpson clonality was calculated by taking the square root of Simpson's diversity index across productive rearrangements. The table was pulled from immuneACCESS by TCRdb, which kept in-frame rearrangements only. Such tables lose some clones; where checked, under half of the loss comes from unresolved V genes, and the rest has no known cause. The V and J calls and clone size are taken from that table; D and trimming were inferred from the DNA. In all, the sample holds approximately 200,000 clones, and around 80% of those were seen once. The ten largest account for approximately 12% of the sample.

One collaborating source in Seattle enrolled patients while the patients were actively infected and followed the patients over time throughout the course of disease. Collaborating institutions collected whole blood in K2EDTA tubes following their own protocols. For TCRbeta analysis, collaborators shipped samples as frozen whole blood, isolated PBMCs, or DNA extracted from either of those sample types. Note on this clone: Its antigen is currently not known. Within one base of it there is no much larger clone, and no base qualities were kept.

The sequenced material came from peripheral blood. The sequence derives from an elderly woman with COVID-19, enrolled during active disease.

The nucleotides are TGCGCCAGCAGCTTGAAACAGGGGTATGGCTACACCTTC. It codes for CASSLKQGYGYTF. This chain joins TRBV5-1 to TRBJ1-2; TRBD1 agrees with 7 junctional bases. From V the trimming removes 1 base and from J it removes 5 bases, while the gene matches leave 2 bases of the junction unaccounted for. CDR1 is given as SGHRS and CDR2 as YFSETQ, both from the germline V gene. There are 13 amino acids in the CDR3, from cysteine to phenylalanine inclusive. Just CDR3 DNA is preserved here, 39 bases in frame from base 1.